Listed here are 31 T cell receptor beta chains from one sample, sequenced in a study of T cell repertoires in aging, cancer and after chemotherapy. Amplification of TCR beta used genomic DNA extracted from peripheral blood. Multiplex touch-down PCR with TRB-A/B primers amplified rearranged V-D-J TRB sequences. One entry per CDR3 protein, called by TCRdb with MiXCR from the multiplex PCR reads. Altogether 6,000 to 8,500 distinct CDR3 sequences are present, roughly 22% being singletons, with the ten largest covering around 8.5%. The sample comprised blood. These receptors were collected from a human donor with a blood cancer.

A note on this clonotype: With a much larger clone just one base away, this may be a read error. This chain links TRBV13 with TRBJ2-2, with D maybe TRBD1 (6 bases). The CDR3 spans 12 residues. CDR1 and CDR2 (germline): PRHDT, FYEKMQ (reference sequence). The V and J ends lost 11 bases and 5 bases respectively, with 12 bases between them. The CDR3 sequence is CAGVTGTGELFF. Written as DNA, the CDR3 is TGTGCCGGCGTAACAGGGACCGGGGAGCTGTTTTTT.

This clonotype counts as medium-sized. This chain uses TRBV28 with TRBJ1-3; D gene unclear. CDR1 MDHEN and CDR2 SYDVKM come from the germline V gene. This CDR3 is 15 amino acids long. V dropped 3 bases and J dropped 4 bases, with 13 bases sitting between them. The CDR3 reads CASSLASLPGNTIYF. CDR3 sequence (DNA): TGTGCCAGCAGTTTGGCCTCGCTGCCCGGAAACACCATATATTTT.

V is TRBV5-1 and J is TRBJ2-1; TRBD2 matches at 7 bases. The junction had 7 bases not matched to a gene; V was cut back by 0 bases and J by 7 bases. CDR3 length: 15 residues. CDR1 and CDR2 from the germline V gene are SGHRS and YFSETQ. The CDR3 here is CASSLVAGDQNEQFF. CDR3 coding DNA: TGCGCCAGCAGCTTGGTGGCGGGAGATCAAAATGAGCAGTTCTTC.

The chain has TRBV20-1 and TRBJ1-6, with a tentative D call TRBD1 (5 bases). Germline V gene sequence: CDR1 DFQATT, CDR2 SNEGSKA (reference sequence). The CDR3 length is 13 residues. V shed 3 bases and J shed 9 bases, with 12 bases lying between them. For the CDR3, the DNA is TGCAGTGCTAGGGACACCGAGAGTTCACCCCTCCACTTT. Translation gives CSARDTESSPLHF.

Turning to this clonotype: This could be a read error, since a much larger clone is one nucleotide away. V is TRBV5-6 and J is TRBJ2-7; D tentatively reads TRBD1 or TRBD2 (6 bases each). The CDR3 is 14 amino acids. The germline V gene has CDR1 SGHDT and CDR2 YYEEEE. V lost 4 bases, J lost 2 bases, and 13 bases lay in between. The chain's CDR3 is CASSMEGEAYEQYF. For the CDR3, the DNA is TGTGCCAGCAGCATGGAGGGGGAGGCCTACGAGCAGTACTTC.

This clonotype is termed medium-sized. The chain is built from TRBV15 and TRBJ2-1; 8 bases line up with TRBD2. Germline V CDR1 and CDR2: LNHNV, YYDKDF (reference sequence). V gave up 8 bases and J gave up 6 bases; unmatched junction bases: 15. The CDR3 spans 16 residues. Written as DNA, the CDR3 is TGTGCCACCGGCATACCAGGCGGGAGGATTTCCAATGAGCAGTTCTTC. Translated: CATGIPGGRISNEQFF.

This chain uses TRBV6-6 with TRBJ2-7, with 11 bases that match TRBD2. V was clipped by 2 bases and J by 2 bases; unmatched bases: 11. The CDR3 length is 18 residues. In germline, CDR1 is MNHNY, CDR2 SVGAGI (reference sequence). The CDR3 nucleotides read TGTGCCAGCAGTTACGCCGGGGGGCTAGCGGGAGGAACCTACGAGCAGTACTTC. It encodes CASSYAGGLAGGTYEQYF.

This clonotype is categorized as medium-sized. The gene calls are TRBV6-1 and TRBJ1-5; the D gene is possibly TRBD1 (5 bases). Germline assignment: CDR1 MNHNS and CDR2 SASEGT. The CDR3 sequence is 15 residues long. V was trimmed by 3 bases and J by 1 base, leaving 10 bases between them. CDR3 loop: CASSDLGGSNQPQHF. The CDR3, as DNA: TGTGCCAGCAGTGATCTCGGGGGAAGCAATCAGCCCCAGCATTTT.

The gene calls are TRBV6-1 and TRBJ2-1; tentatively, D is TRBD1 (7 bases). Germline CDR1 reads MNHNS; CDR2 reads SASEGT. This CDR3 has 15 amino acids. V was pared by 8 bases and J by 2 bases, with 16 bases between. CDR3 sequence reads: CASGGRTGAYNEQFF. The CDR3 DNA follows: TGTGCCAGCGGGGGGAGGACAGGTGCCTACAATGAGCAGTTCTTC.

V and J are TRBV6-1 and TRBJ1-1; D call uncertain. Germline lookup yields CDR1 MNHNS and CDR2 SASEGT. V was cut by 1 base and J by 1 base, with 7 bases left in between. CDR3 length: 14 residues. CDR3 nucleotide sequence: TGTGCCAGCAGTGAAGTTAGGTGGAACACTGAAGCTTTCTTT. As protein: CASSEVRWNTEAFF.

By frequency in the sample, this clonotype is medium-sized. The rearrangement joins TRBV6-5 to TRBJ2-7; 11 bases fit TRBD2. This CDR3 has 15 amino acids. Trimming removed 2 bases from V and 6 bases from J; junction bases left unmatched: 6. Germline V gene lookup returns CDR1 MNHEY and CDR2 SVGAGI. Written as DNA, the CDR3 is TGTGCCAGCAGTTACGCACTAGCGGGAGTCGGCGAGCAGTACTTC. Translation: CASSYALAGVGEQYF.

The V gene is TRBV20-1, the J gene TRBJ2-7, with 8 bases aligning to TRBD2. Germline CDR1 reads DFQATT; CDR2 reads SNEGSKA (reference sequence). J gave up 3 bases and V 1 base, and 5 bases lay outside the gene matches. The CDR3 totals 14 residues. CDR3 sequence reads: CSARVPGGIYEQYF. The CDR3 region has the DNA TGCAGTGCTAGAGTCCCGGGGGGGATCTACGAGCAGTACTTC.

As concerns this clonotype: Being one base from a much bigger clone, this may be a read error. CDR3 protein: CSVDQSRAGLEQFF. CDR3 sequence (DNA): TGCAGCGTGGACCAATCAAGGGCGGGGCTCGAGCAGTTCTTC. V and J are TRBV29-1 and TRBJ2-1, with D perhaps TRBD2 (6 bases). The CDR3 sequence is 14 residues long. Germline lookup yields CDR1 SQVTM and CDR2 ANQGSEA. Trimming took off 6 bases at V and 10 bases at J, with 22 bases between the two ends.

The chain has TRBV7-2 and TRBJ1-2; the D is unclear. The CDR3 spans 16 residues. Germline V CDR1 and CDR2: SGHTA, FQGNSA. Between the trimmed V and J ends, which lost 5 bases and 5 bases, there was a span of 21 bases. The CDR3 bases are TGTGCCAGCAGCAAAGCGCTGAACGGCCCCAAGTATGGCTACACCTTC. It encodes CASSKALNGPKYGYTF.

In regard to this clonotype: A much larger clone is a single base away; this may be a read error. V usage is TRBV5-5 and J usage is TRBJ2-3; no clear D. Per germline, CDR1 SGHKS and CDR2 YYEKEE (reference sequence). The CDR3 extends over 12 amino acids. CDR3 region: CSSSSLRDTQYF. CDR3 bases: TGTTCCAGCAGCTCCCTCAGGGATACGCAGTATTTT.

This clonotype is medium-sized in the sample. V usage is TRBV6-2 or TRBV6-3 and J usage is TRBJ2-3; D is possibly TRBD2 (6 bases). The V gene's germline CDR1 is MNHEY and CDR2 SVGEGT. The ends were cut back, 0 bases at V and 2 bases at J, with 15 bases in the middle. CDR3 length equals 17 residues. The CDR3 loop reads CASSYSMAQDYTDTQYF. The DNA for the CDR3 is TGTGCCAGCAGTTACTCGATGGCACAGGACTACACAGATACGCAGTATTTT.

The gene calls are TRBV24-1 and TRBJ2-1, with unresolved D. The CDR3 has 16 residues. Trimming stripped 0 bases from V and 4 bases from J, with 12 bases between. CDR1 KGHDR and CDR2 SFDVKD come from the germline V gene. The CDR3 DNA reads TGTGCCACCAGTGATTTGAAGGCTCCAAATTACAATGAGCAGTTCTTC. Translating it yields CATSDLKAPNYNEQFF.

V and J are TRBV5-1 and TRBJ2-5, with 7 nucleotides matching TRBD2. With 3 bases clipped from V and 5 bases from J, the junction kept 13 bases outside the gene matches. The germline gives CDR1 SGHRS, CDR2 YFSETQ. The CDR3 totals 16 residues. The CDR3 protein is CASSSPSGVPGETQYF. The CDR3 DNA follows: TGCGCCAGCAGCTCCCCCAGCGGGGTCCCAGGGGAGACCCAGTACTTC.

By sample fraction, this clonotype is medium-sized. This chain uses TRBV30 with TRBJ1-5; D not resolved. In germline, CDR1 is GTSNPN, CDR2 SVGIG (reference sequence). This CDR3 is 14 amino acids long. Deletions cut 1 base from V and 0 bases from J, with 7 bases between. CDR3 in amino acids: CAWSDGNSNQPQHF. In DNA form, the CDR3 reads TGTGCCTGGAGTGACGGGAATAGCAATCAGCCCCAGCATTTT. Looking up the rest from reference TRBV30 and TRBJ1-5 gives the full variable domain: SQTIHQWPATLVQPVGSPLSLECTVEGTSNPNLYWYRQAAGRGLQLLFYSVGIGQISSEVPQNLSASRPQDRQFILSSKKLLLSDSGFYLCAWSDGNSNQPQHFGDGTRLSIL.

A few counts support this clonotype. The rearrangement joins TRBV7-2 to TRBJ1-5, with 9 bases lining up with TRBD1. Germline CDR1 and CDR2: SGHTA and FQGNSA. This CDR3 is 17 amino acids long. V was clipped by 5 bases and J by 5 bases; unmatched bases: 13. CDR3 sequence reads: CASSREGTGGADQPQHF. CDR3 nucleotide sequence: TGTGCCAGCAGCCGAGAAGGAACAGGGGGCGCAGATCAGCCCCAGCATTTT. Filled out from reference TRBV7-2 and TRBJ1-5, the complete variable domain reads GAGVSQSPSNKVTEKGKDVELRCDPISGHTALYWYRQSLGQGLEFLIYFQGNSAPDKSGLPSDRFSAERTGGSVSTLTIQRTQQEDSAVYLCASSREGTGGADQPQHFGDGTRLSIL.

The rearrangement uses TRBV5-6 and TRBJ2-1; TRBD2 agrees at 8 bases. J gave up 5 bases and V 4 bases, and 11 bases lay outside the gene matches. The CDR3 extends over 16 amino acids. The germline V gene has CDR1 SGHDT and CDR2 YYEEEE. The CDR3 DNA reads TGTGCCAGCAGCCTTATAGCGGGACCAGGGAACAATGAGCAGTTCTTC. This gives the protein CASSLIAGPGNNEQFF.

Relative to its sample, this clonotype is medium-sized. The CDR3 protein is CASNGGGTSEDTQYF. CDR3 nucleotide sequence: TGTGCCAGCAACGGCGGGGGGACTAGCGAAGATACGCAGTATTTT. This chain connects TRBV6-2 or TRBV6-3 to TRBJ2-3; 10 nucleotides agree with TRBD2. Germline-derived CDR1 and CDR2 are MNHEY and SVGEGT. This CDR3 is 15 amino acids long. J gave up 5 bases and V 7 bases, and 9 bases lay outside the gene matches.

This chain connects TRBV12-3 or TRBV12-4 to TRBJ2-7, with TRBD2 matching over 10 bases. The CDR3 length is 13 residues. Trimming removed 10 bases from V and 2 bases from J; junction bases left unmatched: 5. The CDR3 DNA reads as TGTGCCACCGGACTAGCGGCCCCCTACGAGCAGTACTTC. It is translated as CATGLAAPYEQYF.

By share, this clonotype ranks as medium-sized. The V call is TRBV19, the J call TRBJ2-7; 7 bases match TRBD2. The CDR3 consists of 13 residues. V lost 9 bases and J lost 3; bases outside the gene matches: 8. Per the germline V gene, CDR1 is LNHDA and CDR2 is SQIVND (reference sequence). CDR3 protein: CASLPPGGYEQYF. DNA of the CDR3: TGTGCCAGCCTCCCCCCGGGGGGCTACGAGCAGTACTTC. The whole variable domain, remainder taken from reference TRBV19 and TRBJ2-7, is DGGITQSPKYLFRKEGQNVTLSCEQNLNHDAMYWYRQDPGQGLRLIYYSQIVNDFQKGDIAEGYSVSREKKESFPLTVTSAQKNPTAFYLCASLPPGGYEQYFGPGTRLTVT.

The rearrangement uses TRBV6-5 and TRBJ2-3; the match to TRBD2 covers 7 bases. In germline, CDR1 is MNHEY, CDR2 SVGAGI. The CDR3 contains 13 residues. With 8 bases clipped from V and 4 bases from J, the junction kept 6 bases outside the gene matches. The CDR3 is CASRWRESDTQYF. The CDR3 region has the DNA TGTGCCAGCCGGTGGCGGGAGTCAGATACGCAGTATTTT.

By sample fraction, this clonotype is medium-sized. The J gene is TRBJ2-3, the V gene TRBV18; D is unclear. The CDR3 has 14 residues. Trimming left V 5 bases short and J 0 bases short, with 9 bases between. Germline CDR1 is KGHSH and CDR2 is LQKENI. CDR3 sequence (DNA): TGTGCCAGCTCAGAGGCAGTTAGCACAGATACGCAGTATTTT. This translates into CASSEAVSTDTQYF.

The rearrangement uses TRBV7-2 and TRBJ2-2, with D hard to call. The CDR3 totals 13 residues. Germline-derived CDR1 and CDR2 are SGHTA and FQGNSA. V lost 1 base and J 6 bases, leaving 6 bases between the germline ends. The CDR3 sequence is CASSLGVPGELFF. CDR3 in DNA: TGTGCCAGCAGCTTAGGGGTTCCCGGGGAGCTGTTTTTT.

A note on this clonotype: One end of the junction does not line up with germline, which may come from a read error. The V and J genes are TRBV7-2 and TRBJ2-7, with no clear D. The CDR3 has 13 amino acids. Germline V gene sequence: CDR1 SGHTA, CDR2 FQGNSA. The CDR3 protein is CVSSLPLSYEQYF. As DNA, the CDR3 is TGTGTCAGCAGCTTACCCCTCTCCTACGAGCAGTACTTC.

This clonotype was picked up a small number of times. This chain joins TRBV7-9 and TRBJ2-2, with D tentatively TRBD2 (6 bases). The V gene lost 3 bases and the J gene lost 6 bases, with 8 bases spanning the gap. The germline V gene has CDR1 SEHNR and CDR2 FQNEAQ (reference sequence). CDR3 size: 13 residues. For the CDR3, the DNA is TGTGCCAGCAGCTTCGGAGGGGCCGGGGAGCTGTTTTTT. It yields the protein CASSFGGAGELFF.

In its sample, this clonotype was seen a few times. CDR3: CASSQLTSGRASDTQYF. In DNA form, the CDR3 reads TGTGCCAGCAGCCAACTAACTAGCGGGAGGGCCTCAGATACGCAGTATTTT. This rearrangement joins TRBV14 to TRBJ2-3, with 13 bases lining up with TRBD2. Germline V lookup: CDR1 SGHDN, CDR2 FVKESK. This CDR3 region has 17 residues. The V and J ends lost 2 bases and 4 bases, in that order; junction bases with no gene match: 6.

The V gene is TRBV7-2, the J gene TRBJ1-1; D not certain. Trimming removed 6 bases from V and 1 base from J, with 15 bases in between. CDR3 length: 15 residues. Germline V gene data show CDR1 as SGHTA and CDR2 as FQGNSA. The CDR3, as DNA: TGTGCCAGCAGTCATCGCGTGAGGGCGAACACTGAAGCTTTCTTT. It yields the protein CASSHRVRANTEAFF.